In this sample, the clone carrying this T cell receptor (beta chain) turned up once. The data were obtained in a study of blood T cell repertoires in COVID-19. TCRdb's table, derived via immunoSEQ multiplex PCR, lists solely in-frame clones and lacks some. The sample yields 85,000 to 110,000 clones, approximately 89% seen once. The germline V gene encodes CDR1 MRHNA and CDR2 SNTAGT. Trimming removed 6 bases from V and 0 bases from J, with 9 bases in between. The CDR3 has 14 amino acids. The receptor comes from an elderly woman in a cohort sampled during active COVID-19. The sequencing sample was made of peripheral blood. The chain employs TRBV6-4 and TRBJ1-3; D unresolved. CDR3 protein: CASRQDSSGNTIYF. CDR3 nucleotides: TGTGCCAGCAGGCAGGATTCCTCTGGAAACACCATATATTTT.